This T cell receptor beta chain is from a study of Ad26.COV2.S vaccination and SARS-CoV-2 variants. Study at large: Enrolled in COV1001, the donor was in the Ad26.COV2.S trial arm, which received the vaccine.

The method was immunoSEQ multiplex PCR; TCRdb's version includes in-frame clones alone and lacks a portion of them. Of hundreds of thousands of clones in the sample, about 90% were seen once. This CDR3 region has 13 residues. V lost 7 bases to trimming and J lost 3 bases, with 10 bases between them. Germline V gene sequence: CDR1 SGHRS, CDR2 YFSETQ. Treatment given: roughly 20 received Ad26.COV2.S at low or high dose, single or two shots; about 5 received placebo; per-sample allocation not given. Sampling was performed 63 days after the first vaccine or placebo injection. The chain carries TRBV5-1 and TRBJ2-2, with D perhaps TRBD2 (7 bases). This specimen was peripheral blood, taken in a trial of Ad26.COV2.S vaccine versus placebo. The receptor comes from a person aged 18 to 59 who received the Ad26.COV2.S COVID-19 vaccine or a placebo. In nucleotides, the CDR3 is TGCGCCAGCGGAGGGGGGGACACCGGGGAGCTGTTTTTT. It is translated as CASGGGDTGELFF.